One and the same sample provided the 16 T cell receptor beta chains below, sequenced in a study of brain T cells in children with intractable seizures. Data came from immunoSEQ multiplex PCR; TCRdb stores just in-frame clones and leaves some out. The table includes around 70,000 clones, 85% to 95% detected once. The source was peripheral blood, collected at surgery. All receptors come from a boy under two years old with tuberous sclerosis and intractable seizures.

V usage is TRBV6-6 and J usage is TRBJ1-4, with a weak D call TRBD1 (5 bases). The length of the CDR3 is 14 residues. V was cut by 4 bases and J by 7 bases, with 13 bases left in between. CDR1 is MNHNY, CDR2 SVGAGI, per germline (reference sequence). The CDR3 spells CASSSDRGFEKLFF. CDR3 DNA sequence: TGTGCCAGCAGTTCTGACAGAGGGTTTGAAAAACTGTTTTTT.

This chain links TRBV6-1 with TRBJ1-6, with D uncertain. Germline V lookup: CDR1 MNHNS, CDR2 SASEGT. CDR3 length equals 13 residues. Between the trimmed V and J ends, which lost 1 base and 12 bases, there was a span of 10 bases. The CDR3 protein is CASSEGRYGPLHF. In nucleotides, the CDR3 is TGTGCCAGCAGTGAAGGCCGTTATGGACCCCTCCACTTT.

This clone appeared a single time. The rearrangement links TRBV18 to TRBJ2-1, with unresolved D. Looked up from germline, CDR1 is KGHSH and CDR2 is LQKENI. The CDR3 runs to 13 residues. Trimming took off 3 bases at V and 8 bases at J, with 11 bases between the two ends. CDR3 bases: TGTGCCAGCTCACCCGCCGCGTTGGATGAGCAGTTCTTC. It yields the protein CASSPAALDEQFF. Filled out from reference TRBV18 and TRBJ2-1, the complete variable domain reads NAGVMQNPRHLVRRRGQEARLRCSPMKGHSHVYWYRQLPEEGLKFMVYLQKENIIDESGMPKERFSAEFPKEGPSILRIQQVVRGDSAAYFCASSPAALDEQFFGPGTRLTVL.

This chain connects TRBV15 to TRBJ1-1; a possible D gene is TRBD1 (5 bases). The CDR3 covers 15 residues. V was shortened by 5 bases and J by 0 bases, with 13 bases between the two germline ends. CDR1 LNHNV and CDR2 YYDKDF come from the germline V gene (reference sequence). The CDR3 DNA reads as TGTGCCACCAGCTCCCGGGGCAGGATGAACACTGAAGCTTTCTTT. Translation gives CATSSRGRMNTEAFF.

The rearrangement links TRBV12-2 to TRBJ1-5; TRBD1 is taken as the D call from the table, unchecked against the DNA. TRBV12-2 is labeled a pseudogene. This CDR3 is 23 amino acids long. The CDR3 DNA follows: TGTGCAAGTCGCTTAGTAGTAGGGCCCCCGGGACAGCTCAAGCGGTATAGCAATCAGCCCCAGCATTTT. This encodes CASRLVVGPPGQLKRYSNQPQHF.

The rearrangement uses TRBV7-9 and TRBJ2-7; D uncertain. V lost 5 bases and J lost 0, with 5 bases in between. The CDR3 runs to 12 residues. CDR1 is SEHNR and CDR2 is FQNEAQ in the germline V gene (reference sequence). CDR3 in DNA: TGTGCCAGCAGCCGGAGCTCCTACGAGCAGTACTTC. Its protein is CASSRSSYEQYF.

The DNA for the CDR3 is TGTGCCACCAGTGATGGGGGGACAGGGGTCTACGAGCAGTACTTC. Translation gives CATSDGGTGVYEQYF. V usage is TRBV24-1 and J usage is TRBJ2-7; 10 bases are a match to TRBD1. Trimming removed 3 bases from V and 3 bases from J; junction bases left unmatched: 4. Germline V gives CDR1 KGHDR, CDR2 SFDVKD. This CDR3 contains 15 residues.

The chain is built from TRBV29-1 and TRBJ2-2, with TRBD2 identical over 12 bases. V trimming: 2 bases; J trimming: 4 bases; junction bases outside the gene matches: 2. There are 15 residues in the CDR3. Germline V gene data show CDR1 as SQVTM and CDR2 as ANQGSEA. The CDR3 DNA is TGCAGCGTTGAATTGGGACTAGCGGGCACCGGGGAGCTGTTTTTT. Its translation is CSVELGLAGTGELFF.

Written as DNA, the CDR3 is TGCAGTGTAAGTGAAGAGGGAAGTAGCAATCAGCCCCAGCATTTT. Protein sequence: CSVSEEGSSNQPQHF. The chain combines TRBV20-1 with TRBJ1-5; no definite D call. The V and J ends lost 7 bases and 0 bases respectively, with 16 bases between them. Germline CDR1 reads DFQATT; CDR2 reads SNEGSKA (reference sequence). The CDR3 runs to 15 residues.

The chain joins TRBV12-3 or TRBV12-4 to TRBJ1-5; the match to TRBD1 covers 7 bases. The CDR3 runs to 13 residues. With 6 bases clipped from V and 2 bases from J, the junction kept 1 base outside the gene matches. CDR3 bases: TGTGCCAGCAGAGACAGGGGCAATCAGCCCCAGCATTTT. Its translation: CASRDRGNQPQHF.

CDR3 region: CASSIDRQGDTQYF. Written as DNA, the CDR3 is TGTGCCAGTAGTATAGATCGACAGGGGGATACGCAGTATTTT. The rearrangement uses TRBV19 and TRBJ2-3; 8 bases are a match to TRBD1. The CDR3 is 14 amino acids. Germline V CDR1 and CDR2: LNHDA, SQIVND (reference sequence). V dropped 0 bases and J dropped 6; count of bases not matched to a gene: 2.

V is TRBV19 and J is TRBJ1-1, with 8 bases that match TRBD1. Germline V gene data show CDR1 as LNHDA and CDR2 as SQIVND (reference sequence). The J segment lost 0 bases and the V segment lost 4 bases, leaving 4 bases of the junction unmatched. The CDR3 covers 15 residues. CDR3 region: CASSRQGLMNTEAFF. As DNA, the CDR3 is TGTGCCAGTAGTAGACAGGGGCTCATGAACACTGAAGCTTTCTTT.

This clone was seen only once. The CDR3 here is CASSSSGVSGANVLTF. CDR3 nucleotides: TGTGCCAGCAGTTCATCCGGTGTCTCTGGGGCCAACGTCCTGACTTTC. The genes are TRBV28 and TRBJ2-6; no clear D gene. The CDR3 is made up of 16 amino acids. Germline V gives CDR1 MDHEN, CDR2 SYDVKM. The V end lost 4 bases, the J end lost 0 bases, and 10 bases lay between the germline ends.

The chain links TRBV29-1 to TRBJ2-7; D may correspond to TRBD1 or TRBD2 (5 bases each). This CDR3 has 15 residues. From germline, CDR1 is SQVTM and CDR2 ANQGSEA. Trimming shortened V by 5 bases and J by 0 bases, and 17 bases separated the two germline ends. Written as DNA, the CDR3 is TGCAGCGTTTTGGGGACGGGCTCAAGCTCCTACGAGCAGTACTTC. Translation gives CSVLGTGSSSYEQYF.

This chain joins TRBV3-1 (or the pseudogene TRBV3-2) and TRBJ1-5, with D possibly being TRBD1 (5 bases). The CDR3 consists of 15 residues. The V gene's germline CDR1 is LGHDT and CDR2 YNNKEL (reference sequence). V shed 2 bases and J shed 3 bases, with 11 bases lying between them. The CDR3 DNA sequence: TGTGCCAGCAGCCAATCGGGACGGGACAATCAGCCCCAGCATTTT. It specifies CASSQSGRDNQPQHF.

This chain joins TRBV7-9 and TRBJ1-1, with a weak D call TRBD1 (6 bases). Germline loops: CDR1 SEHNR, CDR2 FQNEAQ (reference sequence). This CDR3 has 13 residues. V shed 0 bases and J shed 8 bases, with 10 bases lying between them. The CDR3: CASSLANRDEAFF. DNA of the CDR3: TGTGCCAGCAGCTTAGCTAACAGGGACGAAGCTTTCTTT.